Sequencing of this T cell receptor (beta chain) was carried out in a study of beta chain features in type 1 diabetes. Study in general: Age, gender and cell yields were alike across patients and healthy donors. Study-wide results and caveats: VDJ junctions from patients with type 1 diabetes contained fewer insertions and more deletions.

In the case of this clone: Its target is unknown.

The sequenced template was cDNA made from the entire isolated RNA. TCRdb keeps only in-frame clones here, not all; method: immunoSEQ multiplex PCR. Of hundreds of thousands of clones in the sample, around 15% were seen once. CD45RO/CCR7/CD25/CD127/CD95/CD27 separated CD4+ naive, central memory, regulatory and stem cell-like memory cells by sorting. Germline V gene sequence: CDR1 SGHVS, CDR2 FQNEAQ. This CDR3 region has 15 residues. The V end was cut by 5 bases, the J end by 1 base, with 14 bases between. The chain has TRBV7-8 and TRBJ1-2, with a tentative D call TRBD1 (5 bases). The sequencing sample was made of naive CD4+ T cells from blood. The sequence came from a man younger than 35 in good health. CDR3 bases: TGTGCCAGCAGCCCCGAGGGGTCTATTAACTATGGCTACACCTTC. This sequence encodes CASSPEGSINYGYTF.